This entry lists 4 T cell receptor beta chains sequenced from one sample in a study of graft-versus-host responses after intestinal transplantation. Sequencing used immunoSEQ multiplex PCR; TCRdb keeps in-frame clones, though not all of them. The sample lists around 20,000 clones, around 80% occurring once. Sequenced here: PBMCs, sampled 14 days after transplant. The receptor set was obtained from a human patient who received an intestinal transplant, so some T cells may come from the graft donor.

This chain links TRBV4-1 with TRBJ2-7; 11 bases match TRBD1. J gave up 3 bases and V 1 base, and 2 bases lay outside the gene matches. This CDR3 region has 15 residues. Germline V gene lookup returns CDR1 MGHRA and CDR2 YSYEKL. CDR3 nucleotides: TGCGCCAGCAGCCAAGGGACAGGGGGCTACTACGAGCAGTACTTC. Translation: CASSQGTGGYYEQYF.

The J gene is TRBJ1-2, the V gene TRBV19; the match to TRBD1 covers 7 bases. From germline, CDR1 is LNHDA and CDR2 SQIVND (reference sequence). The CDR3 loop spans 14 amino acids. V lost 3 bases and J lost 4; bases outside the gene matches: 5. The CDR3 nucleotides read TGTGCCAGTAGTATGGGACAGCTATCCTATGGCTACACCTTC. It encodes CASSMGQLSYGYTF.

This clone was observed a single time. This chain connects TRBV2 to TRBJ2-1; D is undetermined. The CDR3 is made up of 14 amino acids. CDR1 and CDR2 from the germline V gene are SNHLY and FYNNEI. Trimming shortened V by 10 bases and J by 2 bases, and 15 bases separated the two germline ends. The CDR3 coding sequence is TGTGCCATTACATTTAAAAGGACCTACAATGAGCAGTTCTTC. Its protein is CAITFKRTYNEQFF.

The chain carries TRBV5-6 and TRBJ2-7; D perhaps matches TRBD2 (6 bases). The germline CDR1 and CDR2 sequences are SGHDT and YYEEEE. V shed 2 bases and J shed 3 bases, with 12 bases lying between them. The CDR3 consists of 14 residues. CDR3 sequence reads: CASSFFSGLYEQYF. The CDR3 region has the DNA TGTGCCAGCAGCTTTTTTAGCGGACTCTACGAGCAGTACTTC.